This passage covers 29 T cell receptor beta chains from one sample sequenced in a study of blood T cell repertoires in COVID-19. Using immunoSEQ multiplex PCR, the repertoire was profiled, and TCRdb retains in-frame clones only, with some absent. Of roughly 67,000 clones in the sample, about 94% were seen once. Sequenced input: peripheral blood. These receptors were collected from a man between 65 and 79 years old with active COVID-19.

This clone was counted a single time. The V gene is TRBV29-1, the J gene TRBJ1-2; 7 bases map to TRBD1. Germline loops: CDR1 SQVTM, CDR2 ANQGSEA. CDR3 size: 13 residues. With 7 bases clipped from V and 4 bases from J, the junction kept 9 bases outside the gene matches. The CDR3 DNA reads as TGCAGCGCCGACCGCGGGACAGTCTATGGCTACACCTTC. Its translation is CSADRGTVYGYTF.

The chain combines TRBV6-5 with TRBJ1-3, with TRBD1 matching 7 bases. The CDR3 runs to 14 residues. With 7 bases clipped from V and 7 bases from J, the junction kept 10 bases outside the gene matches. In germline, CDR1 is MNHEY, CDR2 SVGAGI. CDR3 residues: CASTETGQANTIYF. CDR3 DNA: TGTGCCAGCACCGAAACCGGACAGGCGAACACCATATATTTT.

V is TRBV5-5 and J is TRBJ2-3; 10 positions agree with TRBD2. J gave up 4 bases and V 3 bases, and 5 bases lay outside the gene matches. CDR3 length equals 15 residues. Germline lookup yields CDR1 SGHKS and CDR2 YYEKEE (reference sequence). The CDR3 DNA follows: TGTGCCAGCAGCTCTCTAGCGGGGGCCTCAGATACGCAGTATTTT. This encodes CASSSLAGASDTQYF.

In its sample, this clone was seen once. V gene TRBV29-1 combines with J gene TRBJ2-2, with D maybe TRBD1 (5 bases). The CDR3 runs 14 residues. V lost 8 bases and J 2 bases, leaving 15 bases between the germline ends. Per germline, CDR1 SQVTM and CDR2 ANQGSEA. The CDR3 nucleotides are TGCAGCCTCACAGGTATCACTAACACCGGGGAGCTGTTTTTT. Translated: CSLTGITNTGELFF.

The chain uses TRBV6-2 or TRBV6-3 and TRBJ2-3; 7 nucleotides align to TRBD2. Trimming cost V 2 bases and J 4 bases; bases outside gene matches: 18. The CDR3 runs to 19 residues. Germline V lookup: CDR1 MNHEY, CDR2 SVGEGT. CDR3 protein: CASSYVLKLGGSNADTQYF. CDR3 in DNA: TGTGCCAGCAGTTACGTATTAAAGCTTGGCGGGAGTAATGCAGATACGCAGTATTTT.

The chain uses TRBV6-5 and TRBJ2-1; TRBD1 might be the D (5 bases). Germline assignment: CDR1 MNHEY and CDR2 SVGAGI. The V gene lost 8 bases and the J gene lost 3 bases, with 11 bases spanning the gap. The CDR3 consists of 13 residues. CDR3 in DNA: TGTGCCAGCGCCAGGGTCGTCTACAATGAGCAGTTCTTC. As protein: CASARVVYNEQFF.

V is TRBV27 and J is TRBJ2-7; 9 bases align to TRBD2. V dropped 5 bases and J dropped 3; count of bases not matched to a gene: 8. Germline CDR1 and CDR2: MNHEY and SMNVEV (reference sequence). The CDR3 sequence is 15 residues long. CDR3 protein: CASSPSGGKSYEQYV. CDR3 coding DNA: TGTGCCAGCAGTCCCAGCGGGGGGAAGAGCTACGAGCAGTACGTC.

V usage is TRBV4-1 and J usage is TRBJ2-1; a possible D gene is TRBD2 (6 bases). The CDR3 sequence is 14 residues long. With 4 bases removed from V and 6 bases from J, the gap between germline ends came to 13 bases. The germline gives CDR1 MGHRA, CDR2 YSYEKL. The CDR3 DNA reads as TGCGCCAGCAGCCCTACTAGCTTGAGCAATGAGCAGTTCTTC. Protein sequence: CASSPTSLSNEQFF.

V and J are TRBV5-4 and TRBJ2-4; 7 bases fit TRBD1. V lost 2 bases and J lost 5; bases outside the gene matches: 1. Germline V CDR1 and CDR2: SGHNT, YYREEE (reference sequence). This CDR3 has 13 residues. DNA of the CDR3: TGTGCCAGCAGCTTCGGACAGGAAAACATTCAGTACTTC. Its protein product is CASSFGQENIQYF.

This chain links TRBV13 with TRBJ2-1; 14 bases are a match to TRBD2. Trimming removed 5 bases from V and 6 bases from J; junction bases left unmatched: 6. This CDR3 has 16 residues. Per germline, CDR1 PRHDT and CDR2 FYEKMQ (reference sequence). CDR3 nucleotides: TGTGCCAGCAGCCCGACTAGCGGGGGGGCTCGCAATGAGCAGTTCTTC. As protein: CASSPTSGGARNEQFF.

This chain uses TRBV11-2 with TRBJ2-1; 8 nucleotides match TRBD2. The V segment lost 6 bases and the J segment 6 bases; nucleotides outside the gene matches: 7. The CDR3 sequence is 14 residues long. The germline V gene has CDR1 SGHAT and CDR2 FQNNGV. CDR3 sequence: CASSRSGVFNEQFF. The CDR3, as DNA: TGTGCCAGCAGTCGTAGCGGGGTCTTCAATGAGCAGTTCTTC.

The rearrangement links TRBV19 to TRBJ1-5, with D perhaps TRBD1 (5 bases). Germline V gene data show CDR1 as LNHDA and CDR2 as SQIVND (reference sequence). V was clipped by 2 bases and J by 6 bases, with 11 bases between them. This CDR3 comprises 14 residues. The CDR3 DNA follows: TGTGCCAGTAGTATATCCCGGGGGTCTCAGCCCCAGCATTTT. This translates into CASSISRGSQPQHF. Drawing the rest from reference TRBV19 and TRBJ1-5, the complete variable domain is DGGITQSPKYLFRKEGQNVTLSCEQNLNHDAMYWYRQDPGQGLRLIYYSQIVNDFQKGDIAEGYSVSREKKESFPLTVTSAQKNPTAFYLCASSISRGSQPQHFGDGTRLSIL.

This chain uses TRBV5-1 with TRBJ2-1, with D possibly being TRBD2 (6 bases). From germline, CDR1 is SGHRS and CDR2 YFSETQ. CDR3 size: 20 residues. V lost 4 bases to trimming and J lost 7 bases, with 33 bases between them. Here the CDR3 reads CASSRGSPGRRLGPPNEQFF. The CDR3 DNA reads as TGCGCCAGCAGCCGAGGGTCCCCAGGGAGGAGACTAGGGCCCCCGAATGAGCAGTTCTTC. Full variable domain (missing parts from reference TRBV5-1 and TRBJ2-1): KAGVTQTPRYLIKTRGQQVTLSCSPISGHRSVSWYQQTPGQGLQFLFEYFSETQRNKGNFPGRFSGRQFSNSRSEMNVSTLELGDSALYLCASSRGSPGRRLGPPNEQFFGPGTRLTVL.

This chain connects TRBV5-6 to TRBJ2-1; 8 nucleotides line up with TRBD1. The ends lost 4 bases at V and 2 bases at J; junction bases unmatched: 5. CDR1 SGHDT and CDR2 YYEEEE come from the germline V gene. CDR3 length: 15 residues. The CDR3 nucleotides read TGTGCCAGCAGCGTCAGGGGGCCTCCCTACAATGAGCAGTTCTTC. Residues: CASSVRGPPYNEQFF.

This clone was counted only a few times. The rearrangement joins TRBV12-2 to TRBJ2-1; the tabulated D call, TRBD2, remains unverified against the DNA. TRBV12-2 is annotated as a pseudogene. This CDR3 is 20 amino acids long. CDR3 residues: CASRSLGDSTRGGGYNEQFF. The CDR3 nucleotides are TGTGCAAGTCGCTCCCTCGGGGACTCGACTAGGGGAGGAGGATACAATGAGCAGTTCTTC.

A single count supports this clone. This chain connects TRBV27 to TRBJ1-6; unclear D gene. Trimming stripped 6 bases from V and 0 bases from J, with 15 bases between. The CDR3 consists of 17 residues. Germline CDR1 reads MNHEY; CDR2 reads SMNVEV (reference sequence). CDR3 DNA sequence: TGTGCCAGCAGCTTCAACGGACTATTCTCCTATAATTCACCCCTCCACTTT. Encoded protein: CASSFNGLFSYNSPLHF.

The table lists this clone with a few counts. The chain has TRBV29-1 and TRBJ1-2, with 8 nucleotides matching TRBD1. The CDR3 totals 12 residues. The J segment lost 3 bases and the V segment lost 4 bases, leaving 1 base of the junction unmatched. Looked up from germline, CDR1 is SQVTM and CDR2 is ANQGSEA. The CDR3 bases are TGCAGCGTTGCACAGGGGGACTATGGCTACACCTTC. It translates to CSVAQGDYGYTF.

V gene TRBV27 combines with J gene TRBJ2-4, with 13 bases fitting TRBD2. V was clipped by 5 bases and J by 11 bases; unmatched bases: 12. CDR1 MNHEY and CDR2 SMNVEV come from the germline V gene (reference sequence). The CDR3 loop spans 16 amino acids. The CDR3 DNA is TGTGCCAGCAGTCCGACTAGCGGGGGGTCTGTCAAGGTTCAGTACTTC. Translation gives CASSPTSGGSVKVQYF.

CDR3 region: CASSVASYPGGEQFF. The CDR3 DNA is TGTGCCAGCAGCGTAGCTAGCTACCCCGGGGGTGAGCAGTTCTTC. The chain joins TRBV9 to TRBJ2-1; TRBD2 might be the D (6 bases). The V gene's germline CDR1 is SGDLS and CDR2 YYNGEE. Trimming pared 0 bases from V and 9 bases from J, leaving 16 bases between. There are 15 residues in the CDR3.

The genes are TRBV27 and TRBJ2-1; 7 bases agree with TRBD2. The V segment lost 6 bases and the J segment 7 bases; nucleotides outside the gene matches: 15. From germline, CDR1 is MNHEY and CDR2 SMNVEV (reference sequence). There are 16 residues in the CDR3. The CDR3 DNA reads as TGTGCCAGCAGGGGGGGGGTATTCACCCCTGCTAATGAGCAGTTCTTC. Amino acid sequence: CASRGGVFTPANEQFF.

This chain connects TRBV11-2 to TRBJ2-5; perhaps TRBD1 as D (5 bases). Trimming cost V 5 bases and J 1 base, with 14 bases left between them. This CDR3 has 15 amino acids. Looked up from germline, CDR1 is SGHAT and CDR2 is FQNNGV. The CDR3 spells CASSPGSQGQETQYF. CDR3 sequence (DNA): TGTGCCAGCAGCCCCGGGTCTCAGGGCCAAGAGACCCAGTACTTC.

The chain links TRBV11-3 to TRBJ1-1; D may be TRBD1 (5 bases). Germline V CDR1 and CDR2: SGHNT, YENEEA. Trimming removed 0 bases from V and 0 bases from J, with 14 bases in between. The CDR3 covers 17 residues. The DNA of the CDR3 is TGTGCCAGCAGCTTAGATTTAGTGGAGGGACTGAACACTGAAGCTTTCTTT. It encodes CASSLDLVEGLNTEAFF.

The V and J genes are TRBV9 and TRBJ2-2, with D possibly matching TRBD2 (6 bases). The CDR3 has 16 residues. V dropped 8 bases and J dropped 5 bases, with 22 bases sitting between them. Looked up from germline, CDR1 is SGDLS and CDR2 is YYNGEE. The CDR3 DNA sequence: TGTGCCAGTAAGCCGGGGCTCGGGGCGGGAACCGGGGAGCTGTTTTTT. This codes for CASKPGLGAGTGELFF. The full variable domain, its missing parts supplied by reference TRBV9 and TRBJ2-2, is DSGVTQTPKHLITATGQRVTLRCSPRSGDLSVYWYQQSLDQGLQFLIQYYNGEERAKGNILERFSAQQFPDLHSELNLSSLELGDSALYFCASKPGLGAGTGELFFGEGSRLTVL.

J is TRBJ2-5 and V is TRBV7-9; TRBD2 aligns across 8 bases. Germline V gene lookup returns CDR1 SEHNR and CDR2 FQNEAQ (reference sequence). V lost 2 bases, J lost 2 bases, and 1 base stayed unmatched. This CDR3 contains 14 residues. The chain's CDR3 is CASSLLAGQETQYF. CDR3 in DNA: TGTGCCAGCAGCTTACTAGCGGGTCAAGAGACCCAGTACTTC.

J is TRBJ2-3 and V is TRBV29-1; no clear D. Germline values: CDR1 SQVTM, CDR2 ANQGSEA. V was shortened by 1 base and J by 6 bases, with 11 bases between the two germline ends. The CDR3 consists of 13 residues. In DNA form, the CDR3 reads TGCAGCGTTGAAGGTTCTAGAGCGGATACGCAGTATTTT. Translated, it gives CSVEGSRADTQYF.

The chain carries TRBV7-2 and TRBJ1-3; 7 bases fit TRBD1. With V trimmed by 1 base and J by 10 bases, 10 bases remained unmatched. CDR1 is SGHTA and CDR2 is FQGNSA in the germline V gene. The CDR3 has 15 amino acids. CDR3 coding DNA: TGTGCCAGCAGCTTAGTCGGGACAGAGTCCTTAACCATATATTTT. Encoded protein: CASSLVGTESLTIYF.

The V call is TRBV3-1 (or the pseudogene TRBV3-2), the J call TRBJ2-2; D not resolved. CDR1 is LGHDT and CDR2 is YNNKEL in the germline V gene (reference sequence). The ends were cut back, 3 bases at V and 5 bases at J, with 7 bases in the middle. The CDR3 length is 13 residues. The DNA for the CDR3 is TGTGCCAGCAGCCAGGGCAGGACCGGGGAGCTGTTTTTT. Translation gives CASSQGRTGELFF.

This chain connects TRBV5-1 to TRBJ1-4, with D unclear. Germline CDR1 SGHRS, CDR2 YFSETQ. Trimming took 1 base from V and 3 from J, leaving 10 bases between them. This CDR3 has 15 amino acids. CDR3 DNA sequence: TGCGCCAGCAGCTTGATGACATCCGCTAATGAAAAACTGTTTTTT. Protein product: CASSLMTSANEKLFF.

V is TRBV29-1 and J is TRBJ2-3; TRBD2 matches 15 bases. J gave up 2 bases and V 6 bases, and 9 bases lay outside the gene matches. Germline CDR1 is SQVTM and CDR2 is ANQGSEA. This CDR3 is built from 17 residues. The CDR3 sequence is CSVQGLAGGLSTDTQYF. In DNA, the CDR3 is TGCAGCGTCCAGGGACTAGCGGGGGGCCTCTCCACAGATACGCAGTATTTT.